This T cell receptor beta chain was captured by sequencing in a study of CD8 T cells in acute hepatitis C reinfection. On the study more broadly: Sequences come from NS3-1073-specific CD8+ T cells, during acute infection and after clearance.

Data came from immunoSEQ multiplex PCR; TCRdb stores just in-frame clones and leaves some out. The top ten hold roughly 0.51% of the sample, which has 35,000 to 40,000 clones, around 87% seen once. For this clone: Its matching antigen is unknown.

Notes on the study in general: One of thirteen outcome-independent public clonotypes used V04-02/J02-02.

Time point meaning: naive CD8 control sorted from an acute-time-point sample. Sample: naive CD8+ T cells from PBMCs. The origin of this receptor is a man between 25 and 39 years old with chronic hepatitis C.

CDR3 DNA: TGTGCCAGCAGCCTTAGCGGGGGGGCCGTCGGGGAGCTGTTTTTT. Amino acid sequence: CASSLSGGAVGELFF. This sequence joins TRBV7-9 and TRBJ2-2, with TRBD2 matching over 11 bases. Germline lookup yields CDR1 SEHNR and CDR2 FQNEAQ (reference sequence). V shed 5 bases and J 7 bases; nucleotides not matched to a gene: 6. The CDR3 extends over 15 amino acids.